Listed below are T cell receptor beta chains from one sample, sequenced in a study of blood T cells in healthy people across ages. MiXCR, run by TCRdb on the 5' RACE reads, gives a single entry per CDR3 protein. This sample has some 900,000 distinct CDR3 sequences, with roughly 48% found just once. What was sequenced was blood. These receptors were collected from a man aged 30-40 years in good health. CDR3s include the opening cysteine and the closing phenylalanine or tryptophan. Each record gives: J gene, D gene, clone size, V gene, CDR3 DNA, CDR3 protein. The D gene is left open where the match is weak. Size values are once, few and many counts, or a class for expanded clones, and some rows have none.

j_gene: TRBJ1-4; d_gene: -; abundance: -; v_gene: TRBV12-3/TRBV12-4; CDR3nt: TGTGCCAGCAGTCTTCGCGAAGGCTTCGAAAAACTGTTTTTT; CDR3aa: CASSLREGFEKLFF
j_gene: TRBJ2-7; d_gene: TRBD1; abundance: -; v_gene: TRBV30; CDR3nt: TGTGCCTGGGACAGGGGCTCCTACGAGCAGTACTTC; CDR3aa: CAWDRGSYEQYF
j_gene: TRBJ2-1; d_gene: -; abundance: -; v_gene: TRBV6-6; CDR3nt: TGTGCCAGCAGGAGTCCCCCCCATGACTATGAGCAGTTCTTC; CDR3aa: CASRSPPHDYEQFF
j_gene: TRBJ2-7; d_gene: -; abundance: once; v_gene: TRBV5-1; CDR3nt: TGCGCCAGCAGCTCTACGTCCGACTACGAGCAGTACTTC; CDR3aa: CASSSTSDYEQYF
j_gene: TRBJ1-1; d_gene: -; abundance: few; v_gene: TRBV4-1; CDR3nt: TGCGCCAGCAGCCAAGGGAGGTCCCCAACCTACACTGAAGCTTTCTTT; CDR3aa: CASSQGRSPTYTEAFF
j_gene: TRBJ2-2; d_gene: -; abundance: once; v_gene: TRBV5-1; CDR3nt: TGCGCCAGCAGCTTGGTAGAGGGGCTGTACACCGGGGAGCTGTTTTTT; CDR3aa: CASSLVEGLYTGELFF
j_gene: TRBJ2-2; d_gene: -; abundance: -; v_gene: TRBV11-1; CDR3nt: TGTGCCAGCAGCTCCAAGACAGGTTTCAACACCGGGGAGCTGTTTTTT; CDR3aa: CASSSKTGFNTGELFF
j_gene: TRBJ1-4; d_gene: TRBD1; abundance: -; v_gene: TRBV27; CDR3nt: TGTGCCAGCAGTTTAGGAGACAGGGATGAAAAACTGTTTTTT; CDR3aa: CASSLGDRDEKLFF
j_gene: TRBJ2-1; d_gene: -; abundance: -; v_gene: TRBV7-7; CDR3nt: TGTGCTAGCAGCTTAGAGGGGGGGAACGCCGATGAGCAGTTCTTC; CDR3aa: CASSLEGGNADEQFF
j_gene: TRBJ2-7; d_gene: -; abundance: -; v_gene: TRBV7-9; CDR3nt: TGTGCCAGCAGCCCCGTGACCTCCTACGAGCAGTACTTC; CDR3aa: CASSPVTSYEQYF
j_gene: TRBJ2-7; d_gene: TRBD1; abundance: few; v_gene: TRBV12-3/TRBV12-4; CDR3nt: TGTGCCAGCAGTTACCCTCGGGACAGGGACAACGAGCAGTACTTC; CDR3aa: CASSYPRDRDNEQYF
j_gene: TRBJ2-7; d_gene: TRBD2; abundance: -; v_gene: TRBV3-1; CDR3nt: TGTGCCAGCAGCCGCCAGTCGGGGGGGAGGAACGAGCAGTACTTC; CDR3aa: CASSRQSGGRNEQYF
j_gene: TRBJ1-2; d_gene: TRBD1; abundance: few; v_gene: TRBV4-1; CDR3nt: TGCGCCAGCAGCCAAGGGGACAGAGACGATGGCTACACCTTC; CDR3aa: CASSQGDRDDGYTF
j_gene: TRBJ1-5; d_gene: -; abundance: -; v_gene: TRBV30; CDR3nt: TGTGCCTGGGGGACTCAGTCCCATCAGCCCCAGCATTTT; CDR3aa: CAWGTQSHQPQHF
j_gene: TRBJ2-2; d_gene: TRBD1; abundance: -; v_gene: TRBV4-1; CDR3nt: TGCGCCAGCAGCCTAAGGGACAGGGTGGGGACCGGGGAGCTGTTTTTT; CDR3aa: CASSLRDRVGTGELFF
j_gene: TRBJ2-7; d_gene: -; abundance: -; v_gene: TRBV6-1; CDR3nt: TGTACCAGCAGTGAACCAGGGACCTACGAGCAGTACTTC; CDR3aa: CTSSEPGTYEQYF
j_gene: TRBJ1-5; d_gene: TRBD1; abundance: -; v_gene: TRBV6-5; CDR3nt: TGTGCCAGGCCACAGGAGGGGGCCCTCGGTCAGCCCCAGCATTTT; CDR3aa: CARPQEGALGQPQHF
j_gene: TRBJ2-1; d_gene: TRBD1; abundance: few; v_gene: TRBV6-2/TRBV6-3; CDR3nt: TGTGCCAGCACCCCATTCTCAGACAGGGGTTATGAGCAGTTCTTC; CDR3aa: CASTPFSDRGYEQFF
j_gene: TRBJ2-7; d_gene: TRBD2; abundance: many; v_gene: TRBV4-1; CDR3nt: TGTGCCAGCAGCCAAGGTCTAGCGGGCTACGAGCAGTACTTC; CDR3aa: CASSQGLAGYEQYF
j_gene: TRBJ2-7; d_gene: -; abundance: -; v_gene: TRBV3-1; CDR3nt: TGTGCCAGCAGCCTTAGCGGTGACCCCTACGAGCAGTACTTC; CDR3aa: CASSLSGDPYEQYF
j_gene: TRBJ2-7; d_gene: -; abundance: few; v_gene: TRBV7-2; CDR3nt: TGTGCCAGCAGCTTAGCGCTGGAATCGGGCTACGAGCAGTACTTC; CDR3aa: CASSLALESGYEQYF
j_gene: TRBJ2-1; d_gene: -; abundance: few; v_gene: TRBV6-5; CDR3nt: TGTGCCAGCACTGGGGGTCGCTCCTACAATGAGCAGTTCTTC; CDR3aa: CASTGGRSYNEQFF
j_gene: TRBJ2-5; d_gene: -; abundance: -; v_gene: TRBV4-3; CDR3nt: TGCGCCAGCAGCCAAGTCGGGTCCGGGGAGACCCAGTACTTC; CDR3aa: CASSQVGSGETQYF
j_gene: TRBJ2-1; d_gene: -; abundance: -; v_gene: TRBV29-1; CDR3nt: TGCAGCGGCGTAAGGTACAATGAGCAGTTCTTC; CDR3aa: CSGVRYNEQFF
j_gene: TRBJ1-1; d_gene: -; abundance: -; v_gene: TRBV6-5; CDR3nt: TGTGCCAGCAGTTACTCGAATCCGGGGAGGAACACTGAAGCTTTCTTT; CDR3aa: CASSYSNPGRNTEAFF
j_gene: TRBJ2-1; d_gene: -; abundance: -; v_gene: TRBV3-1; CDR3nt: TGTGCCAGCAGCCAAGAGGACCATGAGCAGTTCTTC; CDR3aa: CASSQEDHEQFF
j_gene: TRBJ2-7; d_gene: -; abundance: few; v_gene: TRBV6-2/TRBV6-3; CDR3nt: TGTGCCAGCAGTTACACAGGAGGCGACCTCTCCTACGAGCAGTACTTC; CDR3aa: CASSYTGGDLSYEQYF
j_gene: TRBJ1-1; d_gene: -; abundance: few; v_gene: TRBV4-2; CDR3nt: TGTGCCAGCAGCCAAGATCGCTCCCGCGGCTCCTCCCCCACTGAAGCTTTCTTT; CDR3aa: CASSQDRSRGSSPTEAFF
j_gene: TRBJ1-6; d_gene: -; abundance: few; v_gene: TRBV20-1; CDR3nt: TGCAGTGCTAGAGAGAACCCTTCCTCACCCCTCCACTTT; CDR3aa: CSARENPSSPLHF
j_gene: TRBJ2-7; d_gene: -; abundance: -; v_gene: TRBV27; CDR3nt: TGTGCCAGCAGTTTACCAAGACAGGCCCATTCCTACGAGCAGTACTTC; CDR3aa: CASSLPRQAHSYEQYF
j_gene: TRBJ2-3; d_gene: TRBD2; abundance: -; v_gene: TRBV6-2/TRBV6-3; CDR3nt: TGTGCCAGCAGTTACCGGCGGGGGTTGAGGTCAGATACGCAGTATTTT; CDR3aa: CASSYRRGLRSDTQYF
j_gene: TRBJ1-1; d_gene: -; abundance: -; v_gene: TRBV4-1; CDR3nt: TGCGCCAGCAGACCGGTGGGGGGTACGGGTGAAGCTTTCTTT; CDR3aa: CASRPVGGTGEAFF
j_gene: TRBJ2-7; d_gene: TRBD1; abundance: few; v_gene: TRBV29-1; CDR3nt: TGCAGCGTTGAAGTAGGGGGCGGCGAGCAGTACTTC; CDR3aa: CSVEVGGGEQYF